The 11 T cell receptor beta chains listed next were all sequenced from one sample in a study of CD8 T cells in ankylosing spondylitis. Overall study results and limits: What appeared characteristic of ankylosing spondylitis blood was a TCR beta motif of several highly homologous variants.

No antigen has been identified for these receptors. Using its own MiXCR run on the 5' RACE reads, TCRdb lists one record per CDR3 protein. This table has around 91,000 distinct CDR3 sequences, 9% appearing once. Specimen: blood, either unsorted or a sorted T cell fraction (not recorded which). The origin of the receptors is a male donor with ankylosing spondylitis.

This clonotype showed up just a few times. The chain combines TRBV6-1 with TRBJ1-5; no clear D gene. The germline CDR1 and CDR2 sequences are MNHNS and SASEGT. The CDR3 has 14 amino acids. The V end lost 2 bases, the J end lost 4 bases, and 9 bases lay between the germline ends. For the CDR3, the DNA is TGTGCCAGCAGTGAACCCCAAGTGAATCAGCCCCAGCATTTT. Protein sequence: CASSEPQVNQPQHF.

This clonotype has a handful of counts. The chain recombines TRBV9 with TRBJ2-4, with 10 bases aligning to TRBD1. This CDR3 comprises 16 residues. CDR1 is SGDLS, CDR2 YYNGEE, per germline. The V segment lost 4 bases and the J segment 9 bases; nucleotides outside the gene matches: 13. CDR3 DNA sequence: TGTGCCAGCAGCCGGGACTCCGGGACAGGGGCTGGCATTCAGTACTTC. This encodes CASSRDSGTGAGIQYF.

V usage is TRBV9 and J usage is TRBJ2-2; 9 nucleotides align to TRBD2. This CDR3 is 18 amino acids long. Germline V gene lookup returns CDR1 SGDLS and CDR2 YYNGEE. With V trimmed by 1 base and J by 5 bases, 12 bases remained unmatched. In DNA, the CDR3 is TGTGCCAGCAGCGTAATAGCGGGAGAGGGGGTTGTGACCGGGGAGCTGTTTTTT. Translation gives CASSVIAGEGVVTGELFF. The full variable domain, its missing parts supplied by reference TRBV9 and TRBJ2-2, is DSGVTQTPKHLITATGQRVTLRCSPRSGDLSVYWYQQSLDQGLQFLIQYYNGEERAKGNILERFSAQQFPDLHSELNLSSLELGDSALYFCASSVIAGEGVVTGELFFGEGSRLTVL.

In its sample, this clonotype was seen many times. The chain is built from TRBV2 and TRBJ2-3; D perhaps matches TRBD2 (6 bases). The CDR3 loop spans 17 amino acids. V was shortened by 4 bases and J by 0 bases, with 17 bases between the two germline ends. Germline-derived CDR1 and CDR2 are SNHLY and FYNNEI. CDR3 nucleotides: TGTGCCAGCAGTGCCCTCCGCGGGATGGAAAGCACAGATACGCAGTATTTT. This encodes CASSALRGMESTDTQYF.

The chain carries TRBV24-1 and TRBJ2-2; D is unresolved. Trimming cost V 3 bases and J 0 bases, with 10 bases left between them. The CDR3 is made up of 16 amino acids. CDR1 and CDR2 (germline): KGHDR, SFDVKD. CDR3 sequence: CATSDLGQTNTGELFF. The CDR3 DNA is TGTGCCACCAGTGATCTAGGTCAGACGAACACCGGGGAGCTGTTTTTT.

This chain joins TRBV7-9 and TRBJ2-1, with TRBD2 matching 11 bases. The CDR3 totals 14 residues. V trimming: 4 bases; J trimming: 8 bases; junction bases outside the gene matches: 4. In germline, CDR1 is SEHNR, CDR2 FQNEAQ (reference sequence). DNA for the CDR3: TGTGCCAGCAGCTCCGGGACTAGCGGCGATGAGCAGTTCTTC. As protein: CASSSGTSGDEQFF.

A few counts support this clonotype. The rearrangement joins TRBV7-2 to TRBJ2-7; D possibly uses TRBD1 or TRBD2 (5 bases each). There are 15 residues in the CDR3. The ends were cut back, 5 bases at V and 3 bases at J, with 17 bases in the middle. Germline CDR1 SGHTA, CDR2 FQGNSA. The CDR3 reads CASSVPGRKLYEQYF. For the CDR3, the DNA is TGTGCCAGCAGCGTACCGGGACGCAAACTCTACGAGCAGTACTTC.

The gene calls are TRBV6-1 and TRBJ2-1; 9 nucleotides agree with TRBD2. J gave up 8 bases and V 7 bases, and 12 bases lay outside the gene matches. Germline V gene data show CDR1 as MNHNS and CDR2 as SASEGT. CDR3 length: 15 amino acids. In DNA, the CDR3 is TGTGCCAGCAAAGTCCTGCGGGAGGGGTTGGATGAGCAGTTCTTC. Its protein is CASKVLREGLDEQFF.

This clonotype turned up a few times. The chain carries TRBV5-6 and TRBJ2-7, with D uncertain. The CDR3 loop spans 11 amino acids. In germline, CDR1 is SGHDT, CDR2 YYEEEE. Trimming shortened V by 2 bases and J by 6 bases, and 6 bases separated the two germline ends. CDR3 sequence: CASSLSLEQYF. CDR3 coding DNA: TGTGCCAGCAGCTTATCCCTCGAGCAGTACTTC.

This clonotype was observed at least ten times. The CDR3 DNA sequence: TGTGCCACCAGTGAGCCAACAGCGGAGGGCGGCTACGAGCAGTACTTC. This codes for CATSEPTAEGGYEQYF. This chain uses TRBV24-1 with TRBJ2-7, with a tentative D call TRBD2 (6 bases). V gave up 4 bases and J gave up 3 bases, with 18 bases separating them. The length of the CDR3 is 16 residues. Germline V gene lookup returns CDR1 KGHDR and CDR2 SFDVKD.

This clonotype was detected a few times. The chain employs TRBV5-1 and TRBJ2-7; perhaps TRBD2 as D (5 bases). V shed 3 bases and J shed 2 bases, with 15 bases lying between them. The germline CDR1 and CDR2 sequences are SGHRS and YFSETQ. There are 15 residues in the CDR3. The chain's CDR3 is CASSSPGSDPYEQYV. In nucleotides, the CDR3 is TGCGCCAGCAGCTCCCCGGGTAGCGACCCCTACGAGCAGTACGTC.